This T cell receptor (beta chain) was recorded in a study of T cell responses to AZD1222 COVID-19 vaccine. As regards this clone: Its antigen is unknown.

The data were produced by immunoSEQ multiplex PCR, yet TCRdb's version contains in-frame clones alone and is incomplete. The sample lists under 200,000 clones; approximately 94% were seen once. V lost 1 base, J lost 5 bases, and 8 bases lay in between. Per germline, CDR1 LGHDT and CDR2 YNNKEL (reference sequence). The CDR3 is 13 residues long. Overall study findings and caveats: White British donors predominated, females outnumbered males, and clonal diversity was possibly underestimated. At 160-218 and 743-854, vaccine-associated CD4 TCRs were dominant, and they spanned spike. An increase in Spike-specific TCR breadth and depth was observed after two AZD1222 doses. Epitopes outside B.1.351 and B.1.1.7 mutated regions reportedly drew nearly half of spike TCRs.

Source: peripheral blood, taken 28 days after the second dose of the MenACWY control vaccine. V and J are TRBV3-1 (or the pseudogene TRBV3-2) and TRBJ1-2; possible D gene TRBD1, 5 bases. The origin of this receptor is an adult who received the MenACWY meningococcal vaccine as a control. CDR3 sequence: CASSQVQGYGYTF. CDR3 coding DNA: TGTGCCAGCAGCCAAGTCCAGGGATATGGCTACACCTTC.